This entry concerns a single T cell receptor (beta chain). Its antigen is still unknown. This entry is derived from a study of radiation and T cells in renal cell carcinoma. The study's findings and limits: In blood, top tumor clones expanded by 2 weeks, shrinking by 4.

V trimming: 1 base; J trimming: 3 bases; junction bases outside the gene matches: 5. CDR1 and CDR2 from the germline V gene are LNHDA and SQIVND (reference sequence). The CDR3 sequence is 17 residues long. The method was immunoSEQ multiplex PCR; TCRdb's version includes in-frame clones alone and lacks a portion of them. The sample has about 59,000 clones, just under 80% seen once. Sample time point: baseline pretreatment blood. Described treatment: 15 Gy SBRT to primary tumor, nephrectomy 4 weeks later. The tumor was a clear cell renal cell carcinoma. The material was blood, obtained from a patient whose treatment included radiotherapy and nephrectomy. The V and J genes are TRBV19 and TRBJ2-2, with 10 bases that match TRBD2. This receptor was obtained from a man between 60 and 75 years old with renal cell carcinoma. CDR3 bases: TGTGCCAGTAGTATAGCAACTAGCGGGATGCACACCGGGGAGCTGTTTTTT. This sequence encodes CASSIATSGMHTGELFF.